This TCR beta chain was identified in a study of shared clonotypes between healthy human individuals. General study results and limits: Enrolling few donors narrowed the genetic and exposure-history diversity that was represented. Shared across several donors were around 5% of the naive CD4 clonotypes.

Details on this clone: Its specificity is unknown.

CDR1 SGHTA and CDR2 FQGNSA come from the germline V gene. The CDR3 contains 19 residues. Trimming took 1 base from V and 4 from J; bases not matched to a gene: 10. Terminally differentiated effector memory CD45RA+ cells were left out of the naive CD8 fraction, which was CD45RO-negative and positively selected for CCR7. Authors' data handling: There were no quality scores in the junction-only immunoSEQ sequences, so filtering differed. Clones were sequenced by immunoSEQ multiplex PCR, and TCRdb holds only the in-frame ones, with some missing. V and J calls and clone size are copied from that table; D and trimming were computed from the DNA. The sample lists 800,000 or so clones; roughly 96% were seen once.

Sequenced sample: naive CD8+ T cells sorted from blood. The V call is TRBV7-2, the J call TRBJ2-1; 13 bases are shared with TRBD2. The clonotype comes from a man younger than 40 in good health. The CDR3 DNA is TGTGCCAGCAGCTTAGGGGTACTAGCGGGAGGGGATTTTTACAATGAGCAGTTCTTC. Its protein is CASSLGVLAGGDFYNEQFF.